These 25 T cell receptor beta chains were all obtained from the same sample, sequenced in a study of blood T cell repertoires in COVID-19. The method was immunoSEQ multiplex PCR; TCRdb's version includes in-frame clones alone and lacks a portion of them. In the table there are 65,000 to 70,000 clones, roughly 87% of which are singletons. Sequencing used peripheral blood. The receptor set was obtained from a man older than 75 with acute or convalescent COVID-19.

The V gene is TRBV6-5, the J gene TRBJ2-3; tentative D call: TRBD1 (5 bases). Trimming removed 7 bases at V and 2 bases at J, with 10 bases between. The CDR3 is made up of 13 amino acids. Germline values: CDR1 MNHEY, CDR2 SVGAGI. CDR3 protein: CASKGGATDTQYF. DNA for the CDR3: TGTGCCAGCAAGGGTGGGGCCACAGATACGCAGTATTTT.

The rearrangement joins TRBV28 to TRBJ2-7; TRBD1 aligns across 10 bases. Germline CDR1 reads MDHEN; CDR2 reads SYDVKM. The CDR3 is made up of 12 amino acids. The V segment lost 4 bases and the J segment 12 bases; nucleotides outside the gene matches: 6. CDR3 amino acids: CASSSTGGRGYF. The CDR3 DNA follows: TGTGCCAGCAGTTCGACAGGGGGCAGAGGGTACTTC.

CDR3 coding DNA: TGCGCCAGCTCCACGGGAGGGAGCTCCTACAATGAGCAGTTCTTC. Translated, it gives CASSTGGSSYNEQFF. The rearrangement uses TRBV5-1 and TRBJ2-1; 8 bases map to TRBD2. The CDR3 contains 15 residues. Germline CDR1 is SGHRS and CDR2 is YFSETQ. The V segment lost 7 bases and the J segment 0 bases; nucleotides outside the gene matches: 6.

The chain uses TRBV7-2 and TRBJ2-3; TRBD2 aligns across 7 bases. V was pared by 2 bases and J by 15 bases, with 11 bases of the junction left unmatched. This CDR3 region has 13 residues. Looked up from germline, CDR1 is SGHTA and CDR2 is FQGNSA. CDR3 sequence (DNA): TGTGCCAGCAGCTTACAGGCCGGCGGGAGTTGCTATTTT. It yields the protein CASSLQAGGSCYF. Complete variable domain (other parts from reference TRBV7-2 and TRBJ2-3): GAGVSQSPSNKVTEKGKDVELRCDPISGHTALYWYRQSLGQGLEFLIYFQGNSAPDKSGLPSDRFSAERTGGSVSTLTIQRTQQEDSAVYLCASSLQAGGSCYFGPGTRLTVL.

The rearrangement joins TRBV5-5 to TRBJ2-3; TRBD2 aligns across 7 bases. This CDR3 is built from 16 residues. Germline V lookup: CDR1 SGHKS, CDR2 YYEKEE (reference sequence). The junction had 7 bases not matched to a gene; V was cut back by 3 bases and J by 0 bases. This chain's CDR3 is CASSSLLSGSTDTQYF. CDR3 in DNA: TGTGCCAGCAGCTCCCTTCTTAGCGGGAGCACAGATACGCAGTATTTT.

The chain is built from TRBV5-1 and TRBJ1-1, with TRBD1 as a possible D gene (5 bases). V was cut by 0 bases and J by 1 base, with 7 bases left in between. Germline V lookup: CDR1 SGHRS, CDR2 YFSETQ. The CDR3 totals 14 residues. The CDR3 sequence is CASSLGQTNTEAFF. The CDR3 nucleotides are TGCGCCAGCAGCTTGGGACAGACGAACACTGAAGCTTTCTTT.

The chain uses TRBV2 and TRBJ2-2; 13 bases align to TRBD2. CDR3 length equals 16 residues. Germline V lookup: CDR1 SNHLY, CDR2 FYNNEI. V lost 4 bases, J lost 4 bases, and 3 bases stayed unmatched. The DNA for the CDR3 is TGTGCCAGCAGTGCCGGGACTAGCGGGACCACCGGGGAGCTGTTTTTT. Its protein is CASSAGTSGTTGELFF.

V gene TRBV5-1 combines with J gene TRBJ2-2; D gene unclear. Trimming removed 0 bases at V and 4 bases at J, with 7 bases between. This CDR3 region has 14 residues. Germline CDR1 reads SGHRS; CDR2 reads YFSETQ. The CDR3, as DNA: TGCGCCAGCAGCTTGGCCTCCCGCACCGGGGAGCTGTTTTTT. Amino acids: CASSLASRTGELFF.

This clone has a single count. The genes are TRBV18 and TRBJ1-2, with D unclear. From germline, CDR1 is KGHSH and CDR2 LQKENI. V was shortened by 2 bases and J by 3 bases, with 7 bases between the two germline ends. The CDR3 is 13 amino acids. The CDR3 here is CASSPNSYYGYTF. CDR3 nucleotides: TGTGCCAGCTCACCAAACAGCTACTATGGCTACACCTTC.

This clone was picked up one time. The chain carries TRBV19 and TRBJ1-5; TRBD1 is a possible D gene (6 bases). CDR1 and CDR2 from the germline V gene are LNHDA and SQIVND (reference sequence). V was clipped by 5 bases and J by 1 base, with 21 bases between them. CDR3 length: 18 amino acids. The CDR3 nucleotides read TGTGCCAGTAGTTCGAACAGGGTTGGGGGACGGAGCAATCAGCCCCAGCATTTT. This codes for CASSSNRVGGRSNQPQHF.

The CDR3 region has the DNA TGTGCCAGCAGCTTAGTTGCCCAGTCTAATGAGCAGTTCTTC. This encodes CASSLVAQSNEQFF. The chain is built from TRBV11-3 and TRBJ2-1; no definite D call. The V gene lost 1 base and the J gene lost 7 bases, with 11 bases spanning the gap. In germline, CDR1 is SGHNT, CDR2 YENEEA. CDR3 length: 14 amino acids.

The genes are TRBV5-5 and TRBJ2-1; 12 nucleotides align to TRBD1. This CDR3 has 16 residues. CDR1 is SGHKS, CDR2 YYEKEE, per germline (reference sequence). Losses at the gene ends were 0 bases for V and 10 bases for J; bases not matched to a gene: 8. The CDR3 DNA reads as TGTGCCAGCAGCTTGGATCCGGGACAGGGGGCGCGGGAGCAGTTCTTC. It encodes CASSLDPGQGAREQFF.

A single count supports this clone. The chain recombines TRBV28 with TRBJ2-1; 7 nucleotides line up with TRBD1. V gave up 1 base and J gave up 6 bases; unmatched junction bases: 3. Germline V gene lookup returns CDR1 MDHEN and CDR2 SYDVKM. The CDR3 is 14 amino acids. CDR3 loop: CASSLSDRVNEQFF. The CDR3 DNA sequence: TGTGCCAGCAGTTTATCCGACAGGGTCAATGAGCAGTTCTTC.

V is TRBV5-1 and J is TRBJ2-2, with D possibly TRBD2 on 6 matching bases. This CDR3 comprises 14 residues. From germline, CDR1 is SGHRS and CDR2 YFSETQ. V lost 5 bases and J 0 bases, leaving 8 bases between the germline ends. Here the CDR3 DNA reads TGCGCCAGCAGGACTAGAGCGAACACCGGGGAGCTGTTTTTT. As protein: CASRTRANTGELFF.

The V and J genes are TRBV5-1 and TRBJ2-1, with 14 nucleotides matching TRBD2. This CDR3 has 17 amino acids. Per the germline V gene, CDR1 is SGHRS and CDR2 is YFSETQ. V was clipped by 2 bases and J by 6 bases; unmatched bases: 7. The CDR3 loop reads CASSFRGTSGSSNEQFF. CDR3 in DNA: TGCGCCAGCAGCTTTAGGGGGACTAGCGGGAGTTCCAATGAGCAGTTCTTC.

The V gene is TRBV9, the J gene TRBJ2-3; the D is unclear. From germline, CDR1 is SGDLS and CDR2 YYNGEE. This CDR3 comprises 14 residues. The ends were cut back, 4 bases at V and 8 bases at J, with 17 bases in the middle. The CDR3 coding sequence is TGTGCCAGCAGCCCGTCGTCGGCCTGGAGTACGCAGTATTTT. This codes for CASSPSSAWSTQYF.

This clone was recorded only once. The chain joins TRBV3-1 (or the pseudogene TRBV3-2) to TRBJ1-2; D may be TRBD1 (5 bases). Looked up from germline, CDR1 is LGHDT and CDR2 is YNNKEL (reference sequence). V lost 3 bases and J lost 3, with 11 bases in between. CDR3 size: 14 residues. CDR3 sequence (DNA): TGTGCCAGCAGCCAGACCAGGGCAGACTATGGCTACACCTTC. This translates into CASSQTRADYGYTF.

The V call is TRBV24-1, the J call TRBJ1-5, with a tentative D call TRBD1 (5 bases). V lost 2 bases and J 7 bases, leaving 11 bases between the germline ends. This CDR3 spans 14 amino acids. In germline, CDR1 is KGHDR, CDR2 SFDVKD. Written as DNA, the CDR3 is TGTGCCACCAGTGATTCGGGGGGAGCCCAGCCCCAGCATTTT. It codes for CATSDSGGAQPQHF.

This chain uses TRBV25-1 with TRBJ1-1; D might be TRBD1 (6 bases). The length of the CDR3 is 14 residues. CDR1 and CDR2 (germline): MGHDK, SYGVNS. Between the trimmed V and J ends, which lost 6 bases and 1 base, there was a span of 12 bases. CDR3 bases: TGTGCCAGCAGCCTTAGGGGGACGAACACTGAAGCTTTCTTT. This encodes CASSLRGTNTEAFF.

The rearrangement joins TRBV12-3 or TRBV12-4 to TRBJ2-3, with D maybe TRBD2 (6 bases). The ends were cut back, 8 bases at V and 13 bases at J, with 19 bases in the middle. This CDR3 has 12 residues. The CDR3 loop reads CASGRIADDEYF. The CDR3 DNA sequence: TGTGCCAGCGGAAGGATAGCGGACGACGAGTATTTT.

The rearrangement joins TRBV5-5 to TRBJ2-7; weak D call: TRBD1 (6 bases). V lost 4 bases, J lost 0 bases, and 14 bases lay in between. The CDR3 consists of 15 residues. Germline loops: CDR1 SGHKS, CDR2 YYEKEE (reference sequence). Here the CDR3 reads CASSPLGTTSYEQYF. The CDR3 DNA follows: TGTGCCAGCAGCCCCCTAGGGACAACCTCCTACGAGCAGTACTTC.

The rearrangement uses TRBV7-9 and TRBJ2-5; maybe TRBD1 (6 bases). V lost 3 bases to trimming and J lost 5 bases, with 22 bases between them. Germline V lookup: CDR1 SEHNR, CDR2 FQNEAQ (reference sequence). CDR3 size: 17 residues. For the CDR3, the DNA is TGTGCCAGCAGCTTCCGAACCCGGGACACTTCATGCGAGACCCAGTACTTC. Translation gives CASSFRTRDTSCETQYF.

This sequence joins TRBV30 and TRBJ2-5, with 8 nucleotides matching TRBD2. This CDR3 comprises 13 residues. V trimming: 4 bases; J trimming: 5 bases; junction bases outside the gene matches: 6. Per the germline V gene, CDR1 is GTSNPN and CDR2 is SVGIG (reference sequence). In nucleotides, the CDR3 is TGTGCCTGGACAGCGGGGGCTCTGGAGACCCAGTACTTC. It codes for CAWTAGALETQYF.

DNA of the CDR3: TGTGCCAGCAGCTTAGCCCACTCTGGAAACACCATATATTTT. As protein: CASSLAHSGNTIYF. This chain joins TRBV7-8 and TRBJ1-3; D call uncertain. The V gene's germline CDR1 is SGHVS and CDR2 FQNEAQ. The CDR3 is 14 amino acids. V lost 0 bases and J 0 bases, leaving 3 bases between the germline ends.

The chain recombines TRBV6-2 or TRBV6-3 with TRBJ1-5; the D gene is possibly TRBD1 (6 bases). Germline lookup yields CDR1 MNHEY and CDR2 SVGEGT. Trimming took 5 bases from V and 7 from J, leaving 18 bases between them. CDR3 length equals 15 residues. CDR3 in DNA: TGTGCCAGCAGTCTAGGGGGTGCTGGCAGGCAGCCCCAGCATTTT. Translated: CASSLGGAGRQPQHF.